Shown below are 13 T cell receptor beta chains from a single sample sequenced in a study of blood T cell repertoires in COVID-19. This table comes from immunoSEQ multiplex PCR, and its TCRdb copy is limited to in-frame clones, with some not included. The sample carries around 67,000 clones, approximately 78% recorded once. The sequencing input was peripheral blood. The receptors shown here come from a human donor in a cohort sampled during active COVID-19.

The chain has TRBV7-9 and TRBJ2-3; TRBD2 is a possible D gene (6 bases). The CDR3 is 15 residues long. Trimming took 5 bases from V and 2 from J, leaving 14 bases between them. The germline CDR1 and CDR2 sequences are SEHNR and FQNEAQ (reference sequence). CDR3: CASSGARDTTDTQYF. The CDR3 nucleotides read TGTGCCAGCAGCGGGGCGCGGGATACCACAGATACGCAGTATTTT.

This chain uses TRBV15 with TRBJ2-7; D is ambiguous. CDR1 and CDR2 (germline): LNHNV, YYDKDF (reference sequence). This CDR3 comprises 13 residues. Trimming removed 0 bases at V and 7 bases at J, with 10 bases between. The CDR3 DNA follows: TGTGCCACCAGCAGAGAGGAGTTAGGAGAGCAGTACTTC. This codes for CATSREELGEQYF. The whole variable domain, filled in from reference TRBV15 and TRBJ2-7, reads DAMVIQNPRYQVTQFGKPVTLSCSQTLNHNVMYWYQQKSSQAPKLLFHYYDKDFNNEADTPDNFQSRRPNTSFCFLDIRSPGLGDTAMYLCATSREELGEQYFGPGTRLTVT.

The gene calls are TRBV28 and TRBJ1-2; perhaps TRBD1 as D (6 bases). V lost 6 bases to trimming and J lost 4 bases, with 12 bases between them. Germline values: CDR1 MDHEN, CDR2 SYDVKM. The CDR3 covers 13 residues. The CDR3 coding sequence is TGTGCCAGCAGCAAACAGGGACCCTATGGCTACACCTTC. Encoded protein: CASSKQGPYGYTF.

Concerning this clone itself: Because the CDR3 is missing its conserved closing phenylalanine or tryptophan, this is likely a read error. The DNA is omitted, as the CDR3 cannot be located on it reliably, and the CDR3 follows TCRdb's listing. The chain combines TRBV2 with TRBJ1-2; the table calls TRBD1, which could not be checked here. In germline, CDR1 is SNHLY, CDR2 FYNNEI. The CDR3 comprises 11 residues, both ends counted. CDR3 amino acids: CAGVQVRSVSS.

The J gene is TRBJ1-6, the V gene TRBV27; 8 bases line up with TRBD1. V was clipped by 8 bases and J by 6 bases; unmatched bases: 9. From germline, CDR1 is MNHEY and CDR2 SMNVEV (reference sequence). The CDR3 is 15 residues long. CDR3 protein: CASWSGQELNSPLHF. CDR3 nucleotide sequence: TGTGCCAGCTGGTCGGGACAGGAGCTTAATTCACCCCTCCACTTT.

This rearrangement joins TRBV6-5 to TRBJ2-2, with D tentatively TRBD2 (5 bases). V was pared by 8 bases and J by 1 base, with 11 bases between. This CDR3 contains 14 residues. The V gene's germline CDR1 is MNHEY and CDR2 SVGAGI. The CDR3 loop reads CASRERGNTGELFF. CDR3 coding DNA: TGTGCCAGCCGGGAACGAGGGAACACCGGGGAGCTGTTTTTT.

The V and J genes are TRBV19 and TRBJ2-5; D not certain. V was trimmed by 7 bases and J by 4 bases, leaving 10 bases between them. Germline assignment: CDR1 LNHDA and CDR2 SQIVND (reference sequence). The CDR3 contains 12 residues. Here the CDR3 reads CASNGVGETQYF. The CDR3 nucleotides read TGTGCCAGTAACGGAGTGGGAGAGACCCAGTACTTC.

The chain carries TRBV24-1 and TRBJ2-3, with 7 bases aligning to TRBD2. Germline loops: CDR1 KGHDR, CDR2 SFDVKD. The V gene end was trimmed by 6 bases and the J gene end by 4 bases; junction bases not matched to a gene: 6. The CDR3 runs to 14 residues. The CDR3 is CATSWAGAADTQYF. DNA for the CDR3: TGTGCCACCAGTTGGGCGGGAGCTGCAGATACGCAGTATTTT.

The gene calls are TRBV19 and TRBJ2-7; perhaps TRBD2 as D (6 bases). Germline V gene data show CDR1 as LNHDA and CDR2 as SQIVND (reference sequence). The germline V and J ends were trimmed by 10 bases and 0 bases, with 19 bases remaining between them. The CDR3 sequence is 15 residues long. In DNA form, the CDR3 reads TGTGCCACCCGGACTGGGGCGGGGTCCTCCTACGAGCAGTACTTC. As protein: CATRTGAGSSYEQYF.

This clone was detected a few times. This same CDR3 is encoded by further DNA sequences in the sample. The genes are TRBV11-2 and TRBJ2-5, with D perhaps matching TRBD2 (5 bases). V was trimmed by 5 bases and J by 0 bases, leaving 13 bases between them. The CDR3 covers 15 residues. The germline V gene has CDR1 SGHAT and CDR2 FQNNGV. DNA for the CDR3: TGTGCCAGCAGCCCACTTTTAGCGAACCAAGAGACCCAGTACTTC. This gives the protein CASSPLLANQETQYF. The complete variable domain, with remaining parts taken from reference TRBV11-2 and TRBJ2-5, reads EAGVAQSPRYKIIEKRQSVAFWCNPISGHATLYWYQQILGQGPKLLIQFQNNGVVDDSQLPKDRFSAERLKGVDSTLKIQPAKLEDSAVYLCASSPLLANQETQYFGPGTRLLVL.

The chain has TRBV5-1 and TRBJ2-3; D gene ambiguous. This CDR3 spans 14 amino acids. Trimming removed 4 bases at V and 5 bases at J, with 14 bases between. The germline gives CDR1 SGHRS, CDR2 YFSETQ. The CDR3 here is CASSENAFGDTQYF. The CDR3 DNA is TGCGCCAGCAGCGAGAATGCTTTCGGAGATACGCAGTATTTT.

The CDR3 loop is CSAAGGEQYF. The DNA for the CDR3 is TGCAGTGCCGCGGGAGGCGAGCAGTACTTC. This chain connects TRBV20-1 to TRBJ2-7; 8 bases are a match to TRBD2. Looked up from germline, CDR1 is DFQATT and CDR2 is SNEGSKA (reference sequence). This CDR3 is 10 amino acids long. The V and J ends lost 6 bases and 6 bases, in that order; junction bases with no gene match: 1.

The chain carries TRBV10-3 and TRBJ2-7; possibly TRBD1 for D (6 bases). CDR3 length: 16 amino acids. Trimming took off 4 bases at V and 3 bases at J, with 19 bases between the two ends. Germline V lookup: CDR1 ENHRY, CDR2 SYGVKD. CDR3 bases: TGTGCCATCAGTGGCACGCAGGGGATCCCCAGCTACGAGCAGTACTTC. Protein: CAISGTQGIPSYEQYF.